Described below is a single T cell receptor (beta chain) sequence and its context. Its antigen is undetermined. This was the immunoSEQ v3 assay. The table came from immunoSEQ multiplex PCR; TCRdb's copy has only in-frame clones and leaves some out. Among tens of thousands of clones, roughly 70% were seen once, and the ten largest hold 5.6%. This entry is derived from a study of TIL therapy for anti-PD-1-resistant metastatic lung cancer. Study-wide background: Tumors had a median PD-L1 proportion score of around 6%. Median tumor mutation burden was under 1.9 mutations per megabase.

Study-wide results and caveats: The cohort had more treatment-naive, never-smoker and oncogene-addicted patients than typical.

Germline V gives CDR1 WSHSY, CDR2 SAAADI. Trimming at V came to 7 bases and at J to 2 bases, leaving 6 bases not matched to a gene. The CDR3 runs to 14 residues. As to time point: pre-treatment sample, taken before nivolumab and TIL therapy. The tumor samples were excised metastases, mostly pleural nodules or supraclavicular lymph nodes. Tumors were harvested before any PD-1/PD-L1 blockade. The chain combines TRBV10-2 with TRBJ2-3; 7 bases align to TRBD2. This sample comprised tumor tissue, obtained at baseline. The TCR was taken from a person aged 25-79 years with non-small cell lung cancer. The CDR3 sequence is CASNQAGTTDTQYF. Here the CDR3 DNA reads TGCGCCAGCAACCAAGCGGGAACCACAGATACGCAGTATTTT.